What follows describes a single T cell receptor (beta chain). This sample also contains other DNA sequences that code for the same CDR3. Looked up from germline, CDR1 is MDHEN and CDR2 is SYDVKM. The germline V and J ends were trimmed by 2 bases and 7 bases, with 3 bases remaining between them. The CDR3 totals 11 residues. Profiling relied on immunoSEQ multiplex PCR, and the TCRdb table lists in-frame clones only, not all of them. Counted here are more than 850,000 clones, 75% to 85% occurring once; the ten biggest clones make up under 0.6%. These data come from a study of shared clonotypes between healthy human individuals.

The sequenced material came from memory CD4+ T cells from PBMCs. As to subset: CD45RA-negative fraction. This clonotype originated in a man younger than 35 in good health. Some clones in this sample may be carry-over from other donors' samples. The rearrangement uses TRBV28 and TRBJ2-1; D gene uncertain. The CDR3 protein is CASSLENEQFF. CDR3 in DNA: TGTGCCAGCAGTTTAGAAAATGAGCAGTTCTTC. The full variable domain, with the rest looked up from reference TRBV28 and TRBJ2-1, is DVKVTQSSRYLVKRTGEKVFLECVQDMDHENMFWYRQDPGLGLRLIYFSYDVKMKEKGDIPEGYSVSREKKERFSLILESASTNQTSMYLCASSLENEQFFGPGTRLTVL.